The rows below give T cell receptor beta chains drawn from one sample of a study of blood T cells in healthy people across ages. TCRdb passed the 5' RACE reads through MiXCR, listing each CDR3 protein once. The table lists around 900,000 distinct CDR3 sequences, around 28% of them singletons. The sample was blood. All receptors derive from an elderly woman in good health. Each CDR3 is given with its conserved first and last residue. The order of the fields is V gene, J gene, CDR3 protein.

v_gene: TRBV7-9
j_gene: TRBJ1-2
CDR3aa: CASSLPTHNTF

v_gene: TRBV7-7
j_gene: TRBJ2-5
CDR3aa: CASSSTGTAKETQYF

v_gene: TRBV20-1
j_gene: TRBJ2-4
CDR3aa: CSARWDRDGVKNIQYF

v_gene: TRBV25-1
j_gene: TRBJ1-2
CDR3aa: CASSYGAGGYTF

v_gene: TRBV5-1
j_gene: TRBJ2-3
CDR3aa: CASSLGLAASTDTQYF

v_gene: TRBV27
j_gene: TRBJ1-5
CDR3aa: CASSPHRGHDQPQHF

v_gene: TRBV7-8
j_gene: TRBJ1-2
CDR3aa: CASSLAGIGNGYTF

v_gene: TRBV27
j_gene: TRBJ2-3
CDR3aa: CASSPTPERPDTQYF

v_gene: TRBV2
j_gene: TRBJ2-3
CDR3aa: CARGGGTRTDTQYF

v_gene: TRBV5-1
j_gene: TRBJ1-2
CDR3aa: CASSLHSGQGLGYTF

v_gene: TRBV20-1
j_gene: TRBJ1-1
CDR3aa: CSARRRTGETNTEAFF

v_gene: TRBV12-3/TRBV12-4
j_gene: TRBJ2-5
CDR3aa: CASSPGTGIGETQYF

v_gene: TRBV20-1
j_gene: TRBJ2-5
CDR3aa: CSARRGVNEQYF

v_gene: TRBV18
j_gene: TRBJ1-5
CDR3aa: CASSPKQGAGNQPQHF

v_gene: TRBV9
j_gene: TRBJ1-2
CDR3aa: CASSVAPGQGSNYGYTF

v_gene: TRBV5-1
j_gene: TRBJ2-1
CDR3aa: CASSEGGFGNEQFF

v_gene: TRBV2
j_gene: TRBJ2-3
CDR3aa: CASRQTDRNTDTQYF

v_gene: TRBV20-1
j_gene: TRBJ2-1
CDR3aa: CSAAPILAPIFNEQFF

v_gene: TRBV5-1
j_gene: TRBJ2-7
CDR3aa: CASSLGSWREQYF

v_gene: TRBV12-3/TRBV12-4
j_gene: TRBJ2-1
CDR3aa: CASSRGSSGAYNEQFF

v_gene: TRBV28
j_gene: TRBJ2-6
CDR3aa: CASSRQGARSSGANVLTF

v_gene: TRBV11-3
j_gene: TRBJ2-3
CDR3aa: CASSQRTGNTDTQYF

v_gene: TRBV6-5
j_gene: TRBJ1-4
CDR3aa: CASSYTSAGELFF

v_gene: TRBV20-1
j_gene: TRBJ1-1
CDR3aa: CSAREDVNTEAFF